The present T cell receptor (beta chain) was sequenced within a study of TIL therapy for anti-PD-1-resistant metastatic lung cancer. For the study at large: By whole-exome sequencing, median non-synonymous tumor mutation burden was roughly 1.4 mutations per megabase.

Germline V gene sequence: CDR1 SEHNR, CDR2 FQNEAQ (reference sequence). This CDR3 contains 14 residues. The trim removed 3 bases at V and 2 bases at J, leaving 2 bases unmatched. The time point here: pre-treatment sample, taken before nivolumab and TIL therapy. Patients were adults with stage 4 NSCLC. This was the immunoSEQ v3 assay. The table came from immunoSEQ multiplex PCR; TCRdb's copy has only in-frame clones and leaves some out. The sample comprises around 20,000 clones, about 79% of which are singletons, and 6% to 8.5% rests with the top ten. This TCR came from a person between 30 and 79 years old with non-small cell lung cancer. This chain links TRBV7-9 with TRBJ2-5, with 8 bases fitting TRBD2. The sample consisted of blood, taken at baseline. CDR3 sequence reads: CASSFGGGQETQYF. The CDR3 coding sequence is TGTGCCAGCAGCTTCGGGGGGGGTCAAGAGACCCAGTACTTC.